This T cell receptor beta chain is drawn from a study of beta chain features in type 1 diabetes. The study, taken as a whole, reports: Shortening that was moderate but significant affected the TCRB CDR3s of Type 1 diabetes patients in all four CD4+ subsets.

Averaging approximately 0.11 L, one heparinised blood draw was given by each donor. Sorting of CD4+ naive, central memory, regulatory and stem cell-like memory cells was performed via CD45RO/CCR7/CD25/CD127/CD95/CD27. Remarks on this clone: What it recognizes is unknown.

Reverse transcription of all isolated RNA meant that expressed TCRB transcripts were sequenced. Only in-frame clones appear in the TCRdb table, and some are missing; sequencing was by immunoSEQ multiplex PCR. Of about 340,000 clones detected, around 9.7% appear once; the ten largest clones hold approximately 1%. Trimming stripped 1 base from V and 4 bases from J, with 10 bases between. CDR1 is LGHNA and CDR2 is YSLEER in the germline V gene. This CDR3 contains 14 residues. The sequenced sample consisted of central memory CD4+ T cells from blood. This chain links TRBV4-3 with TRBJ1-2; no definite D call. The sequence was collected from a man aged 30-40 years with type 1 diabetes. The CDR3 region has the DNA TGCGCCAGCAGCCAAGCTGGGTCCGTCTATGGCTACACCTTC. This gives the protein CASSQAGSVYGYTF.